This is a list of T cell receptor beta chains from one sample in a study of response to subunit inactivated influenza vaccine. TCRdb reprocessed the RT-PCR reads via MiXCR and lists one record per CDR3 protein. The profile shows about 620,000 distinct CDR3 sequences, about 12% of them singletons. Specimen: PBMCs from blood, collected on the day of vaccination. These receptors were collected from a man in his forties or fifties who received an inactivated influenza vaccine. CDR3s include the opening cysteine and the closing phenylalanine or tryptophan.

>TRBV16|TRBJ1-2|16
CASSQSDGRGLGGYTF
>TRBV27|TRBJ2-7|14
CASSYGAKGYEQYF
>TRBV7-9|TRBJ2-2|15
CASSSYRKNTGELFF
>TRBV7-6|TRBJ2-1|13
CASSQDRDNEQFF
>TRBV20-1|TRBJ2-5|14
CSGVAGEPQETQYF
>TRBV12-3/TRBV12-4|TRBJ2-7|16
CASSFGQGATAYEQYF
>TRBV28|TRBJ2-1|15
CASSRTHPIYNEQFF
>TRBV9|TRBJ2-7|15
CASSPRLEASYEQYF
>TRBV11-2|TRBJ1-3|13
CASSSGPGNTIYF
>TRBV5-1|TRBJ2-7|15
CASSQRTGNLYEQYF
>TRBV6-5|TRBJ2-5|16
CASSLPSGGLIETQYF
>TRBV10-3|TRBJ2-7|15
CAISESGTGGNEQYF
>TRBV10-3|TRBJ1-5|13
CAIMAGGNQPQHF
>TRBV6-5|TRBJ2-5|14
CASSYGGGSETQYF
>TRBV5-1|TRBJ2-3|16
CASSLALAGDTDTQYF
>TRBV9|TRBJ2-1|14
CASSAQPGTNEQFF
>TRBV4-1|TRBJ2-1|15
CASSQVFTRINEQFF
>TRBV12-3/TRBV12-4|TRBJ2-2|15
CVSSLRGANTGELFF